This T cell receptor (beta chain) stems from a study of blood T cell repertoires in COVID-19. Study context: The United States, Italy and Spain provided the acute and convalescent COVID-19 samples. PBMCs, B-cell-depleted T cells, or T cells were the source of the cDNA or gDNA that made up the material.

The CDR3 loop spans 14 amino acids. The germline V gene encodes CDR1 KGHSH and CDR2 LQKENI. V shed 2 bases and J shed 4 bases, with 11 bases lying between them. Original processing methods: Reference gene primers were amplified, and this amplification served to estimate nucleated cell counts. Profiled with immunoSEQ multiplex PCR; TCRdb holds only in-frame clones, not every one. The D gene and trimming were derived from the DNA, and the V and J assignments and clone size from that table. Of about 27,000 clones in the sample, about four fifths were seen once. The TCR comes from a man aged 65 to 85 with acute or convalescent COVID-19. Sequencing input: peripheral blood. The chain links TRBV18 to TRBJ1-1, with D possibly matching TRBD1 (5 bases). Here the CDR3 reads CASSPIGGRTEAFF. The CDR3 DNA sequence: TGTGCCAGCTCACCAATCGGGGGTCGCACTGAAGCTTTCTTT.